Included here is one T cell receptor (beta chain) sequence, with context. Its target is not known. This entry is derived from a study of cytomegalovirus exposure and HLA in healthy donors. Looking at the study overall: There were 90 million to 140 million unique TCR beta sequences, drawn from roughly 200 million T cells, in an earlier analysis.

The PCR contained 60 Vbeta and 13 Jbeta primers. The table came from immunoSEQ multiplex PCR; TCRdb's copy has only in-frame clones and leaves some out. The sample contains 120,000 to 150,000 clones, approximately 80% of which appear only once. The V and J ends lost 5 bases and 4 bases respectively, with 14 bases between them. The length of the CDR3 is 15 residues. CDR1 SGHVS and CDR2 FQNEAQ come from the germline V gene. Points from the study as a whole: As a later analysis showed, a missense DCLRE1C variant was linked to trimming of TCR beta V- and J-genes. Per a prior analysis, the majority of TCR beta V segments were productive roughly 87% or roughly 30% of the time.

The chain is built from TRBV7-8 and TRBJ2-2, with D possibly TRBD1 on 5 matching bases. Sequenced: PBMCs. The receptor comes from a woman aged 50 to 60 in good health and CMV-seronegative. CDR3 sequence: CASSPSRQRTGELFF. As DNA, the CDR3 is TGTGCCAGCAGCCCGTCTCGACAGCGCACCGGGGAGCTGTTTTTT.